The rows below give T cell receptor beta chains drawn from one sample of a study of T-cell reconstitution after alpha-beta-depleted transplantation in children. TCRdb redid the calling of the PCR reads with MiXCR, one entry per CDR3 protein. This table holds a few hundred thousand distinct CDR3 sequences, roughly 6.6% found once. The sample consisted of PBMCs, taken before TCRalphabeta/CD19-depleted stem cell transplant. The receptors shown here come from a boy between 2 and 15 years old with acute lymphoblastic leukemia, due to receive a stem cell transplant. CDR3s include the opening cysteine and the closing phenylalanine or tryptophan. D genes are given only for firm matches. Not every row has a clone size; where given, it reads once, few, many or a size class.

clone_size,j_call,v_call,d_call,cdr3_nt,cdr3_aa
many,TRBJ2-1,TRBV4-1,TRBD2,TGCGCCAGCAGCCAAGGGGGACTAGGTGACAATGAGCAGTTCTTC,CASSQGGLGDNEQFF
-,TRBJ2-5,TRBV11-2,TRBD1,TGTGCCAGCAGCTTAGCGGGACAGGGGCGGGAGACCCAGTACTTC,CASSLAGQGRETQYF
many,TRBJ1-4,TRBV5-5,-,TGTGCCAGCAGCTTGTACGGACGAGATGAAAAACTGTTTTTT,CASSLYGRDEKLFF
-,TRBJ2-2,TRBV5-1,TRBD2,TGCGCCAGCGTCGCGGGAGAAACCGGGGAGCTGTTTTTT,CASVAGETGELFF
many,TRBJ2-2,TRBV7-2,-,TGTGCCAGCAGCCAGACCCAAAACACCGGGGAGCTGTTTTTT,CASSQTQNTGELFF
many,TRBJ1-1,TRBV6-2/TRBV6-3,-,TGTGCCAGCGTCCAGAACCAAGGGGAGAAAGCTTTCTTT,CASVQNQGEKAFF
many,TRBJ2-6,TRBV29-1,TRBD1,TGCAGCGTTGGGGGGACAGCGATCTCTGGGGCCAACGTCCTGACTTTC,CSVGGTAISGANVLTF
many,TRBJ2-1,TRBV12-3/TRBV12-4,TRBD1,TGTGCCAGCAGTTTCAGGACAGGGAAGAATGAGCAGTTCTTC,CASSFRTGKNEQFF
-,TRBJ2-7,TRBV28,-,TGTGCCAGCAGTTCCCCCCCGGGAGAGCAGTACTTC,CASSSPPGEQYF
many,TRBJ2-3,TRBV6-2/TRBV6-3,-,TGTGCCACAGGGACAGATACGCAGTATTTT,CATGTDTQYF
few,TRBJ2-3,TRBV7-9,-,TGTGCCAGCAGCGCCCGACAGGGCACAGATACGCAGTATTTT,CASSARQGTDTQYF